A selection of T cell receptor beta chains follows, all from one sample in a study of T cell responses to AZD1222 COVID-19 vaccine. The method was immunoSEQ multiplex PCR; TCRdb's version includes in-frame clones alone and lacks a portion of them. The data hold 130,000 to 150,000 clones, with 90% to 95% observed a single time. The specimen was peripheral blood, collected after recovery from COVID-19. These receptors originate from an adult who had recovered from COVID-19. CDR3s include the opening cysteine and the closing phenylalanine or tryptophan. A D gene is named only where the DNA matches it firmly. A clone size is listed for some rows: how often the clone was seen (once, few, many), or a class if it is expanded.

v_call	clone_size	j_call	d_call	cdr3_length	cdr3_aa	cdr3_nt
TRBV9	once	TRBJ2-6	.	13	CASTQGGANVLTF	TGTGCCAGCACCCAGGGGGGGGCCAACGTCCTGACTTTC
TRBV7-2	.	TRBJ2-7	.	14	CASSLALLGDEQYF	TGTGCCAGCAGCCTAGCCCTTTTAGGGGACGAGCAGTACTTC
TRBV28	.	TRBJ1-5	TRBD1	16	CASRPLYRGSNQPQHF	TGTGCCAGCAGGCCCCTATACAGGGGTAGCAATCAGCCCCAGCATTTT
TRBV4-1	.	TRBJ1-4	TRBD1	17	CASRGGTGLGTNEKLFF	TGCGCCAGCAGAGGGGGGACAGGGTTGGGAACTAATGAAAAACTGTTTTTT
TRBV7-9	.	TRBJ1-2	TRBD1	14	CASSPGTGAGGYTF	TGTGCCAGCAGCCCCGGGACAGGGGCAGGGGGCTACACCTTC
TRBV6-4	.	TRBJ2-1	.	14	CASRAGWDYNEQFF	TGTGCCAGCAGGGCAGGGTGGGACTACAATGAGCAGTTCTTC
TRBV5-6	.	TRBJ2-2	TRBD2	16	CASSGVRGANTGELFF	TGTGCCAGCAGCGGCGTCCGGGGGGCGAACACCGGGGAGCTGTTTTTT
TRBV5-4	.	TRBJ1-1	.	14	CASSRTGTFTEAFF	TGTGCCAGCAGCAGGACCGGGACATTCACTGAAGCTTTCTTT
TRBV28	.	TRBJ2-3	TRBD2	15	CASRRGTSGTDTQYF	TGTGCCAGTCGCCGCGGGACTAGCGGCACAGATACGCAGTATTTT
TRBV16	once	TRBJ1-2	TRBD1	13	CASSPTGQGDYTF	TGTGCCAGCAGCCCGACGGGGCAGGGGGACTACACCTTC
TRBV18	once	TRBJ1-4	.	15	CASSPSRGYNEKLFF	TGTGCCAGCTCACCATCAAGGGGCTATAATGAAAAACTGTTTTTT
TRBV24-1	.	TRBJ2-1	TRBD2	16	CATSEPGLAGENEQFF	TGTGCCACCAGTGAACCGGGACTAGCGGGAGAGAATGAGCAGTTCTTC
TRBV19	.	TRBJ2-7	TRBD2	17	CASSIETGLAGVGEQYF	TGTGCCAGTAGTATAGAAACCGGACTAGCGGGAGTAGGCGAGCAGTACTTC
TRBV27	.	TRBJ2-1	TRBD2	14	CASSFTGGGAAQFF	TGTGCCAGCAGTTTCACGGGCGGGGGAGCTGCGCAGTTCTTC
TRBV7-3	once	TRBJ2-1	TRBD2	16	CASSPLTSGRAHEQFF	TGTGCCAGCAGCCCCCTAACTAGCGGGAGGGCCCATGAGCAGTTCTTC
TRBV19	.	TRBJ2-7	TRBD1	17	CASSPSPRQGFSYEQYF	TGTGCCAGTAGTCCCTCCCCCCGACAGGGGTTCTCCTACGAGCAGTACTTC
TRBV6-5	.	TRBJ1-5	.	12	CASSYLQQPQHF	TGTGCCAGCAGTTACTTACAACAGCCCCAGCATTTT
TRBV2	.	TRBJ2-7	.	15	CASRKDALGSYEQYF	TGTGCCAGCAGGAAGGATGCACTCGGGTCCTACGAGCAGTACTTC
TRBV15	.	TRBJ1-1	.	12	CATSRGRGTGPF	TGTGCCACCAGCAGAGGACGAGGGACGGGCCCCTTT
TRBV4-2	.	TRBJ1-6	.	15	CASSPSLMPNSPLHF	TGTGCCAGCAGCCCCTCCCTTATGCCAAATTCACCCCTCCACTTT
TRBV3-1/TRBV3-2	.	TRBJ1-3	.	12	CASSRGVNTIYF	TGTGCCAGCAGCCGGGGCGTAAACACCATATATTTT
TRBV12-5	.	TRBJ2-1	.	13	CASGLGGYNEQFF	TGTGCTAGTGGGCTTGGGGGTTATAATGAGCAGTTCTTC
TRBV10-3	.	TRBJ1-1	.	14	CAISEVQITSEAFF	TGTGCCATCAGTGAGGTCCAGATTACTTCTGAAGCTTTCTTT
TRBV5-4	.	TRBJ2-1	TRBD2	18	CASSKGLAGHLTDNEQFF	TGTGCCAGCAGCAAGGGACTAGCGGGACACCTAACGGACAATGAGCAGTTCTTC
TRBV5-1	.	TRBJ1-1	.	14	CASHWGGEYTEAFF	TGCGCCAGTCATTGGGGGGGAGAATACACTGAAGCTTTCTTT
TRBV3-1/TRBV3-2	once	TRBJ2-5	.	11	CASSQEETQYF	TGTGCCAGCAGCCAAGAGGAGACCCAGTACTTC
TRBV18	.	TRBJ1-1	.	14	CASSGWGELGEAFF	TGTGCCAGCTCTGGATGGGGGGAATTAGGTGAAGCTTTCTTT
TRBV3-1/TRBV3-2	.	TRBJ2-7	.	13	CASSQDNVYEQYF	TGTGCCAGCAGCCAAGATAACGTCTACGAGCAGTACTTC
TRBV19	.	TRBJ1-2	.	14	CASSILPHRDGYTF	TGTGCCAGTAGTATTTTACCTCATCGGGATGGCTACACCTTC
TRBV7-3	.	TRBJ2-3	.	16	CASSLRGRGSTDTQYF	TGTGCCAGCAGCTTAAGGGGGAGAGGGAGCACAGATACGCAGTATTTT
TRBV7-8	once	TRBJ2-7	.	15	CASSPEGGEFYEQYF	TGTGCCAGCAGCCCCGAGGGGGGGGAATTCTACGAGCAGTACTTC
TRBV6-6	.	TRBJ1-2	.	16	CASSYSAMSQNYGYTF	TGTGCCAGCAGTTACTCCGCCATGAGCCAGAACTATGGCTACACCTTC
TRBV3-1/TRBV3-2	.	TRBJ2-7	.	14	CASSLGRISYEQYF	TGTGCCAGCAGCTTAGGGAGGATCTCCTACGAGCAGTACTTC
TRBV3-1/TRBV3-2	.	TRBJ2-4	.	13	CASSQRRDGIQYF	TGTGCCAGCAGCCAGCGCCGAGACGGCATTCAGTACTTC